Listed below are T cell receptor beta chains from one sample, sequenced in a study of T cell responses to AZD1222 COVID-19 vaccine. The repertoire was sequenced with immunoSEQ multiplex PCR; TCRdb's copy has only in-frame clones and lacks some. The sample carries 40,000 to 60,000 clones, 70% to 90% recorded once. Here the sequenced sample was peripheral blood, taken 28 days after the second AZD1222 dose. The receptors were gathered from an adult who received the AZD1222 COVID-19 vaccine. Both conserved end residues are part of each CDR3. Each record gives: V gene, D gene, clone size, J gene, CDR3 protein, CDR3 DNA. The D gene is left open where the match is weak. Some rows mark clone size as missing; the rest say once, few, many or name a class of expanded clone.

v_gene: TRBV4-3
d_gene: NA
abundance: NA
j_gene: TRBJ2-7
CDR3aa: CASSQDLDTSYEQYF
CDR3nt: TGCGCCAGCAGCCAAGATTTGGACACCTCCTACGAGCAGTACTTC

v_gene: TRBV14
d_gene: NA
abundance: NA
j_gene: TRBJ1-4
CDR3aa: CASSHRTVTNEKLFF
CDR3nt: TGTGCCAGCAGCCACCGGACAGTCACTAATGAAAAACTGTTTTTT

v_gene: TRBV7-9
d_gene: NA
abundance: NA
j_gene: TRBJ1-5
CDR3aa: CASSFGGNQPQHF
CDR3nt: TGTGCCAGCAGCTTTGGGGGGAATCAGCCCCAGCATTTT

v_gene: TRBV7-7
d_gene: NA
abundance: once
j_gene: TRBJ2-7
CDR3aa: CASSQGGGAEQYF
CDR3nt: TGTGCTAGCAGCCAGGGAGGGGGAGCCGAGCAGTACTTC

v_gene: TRBV25-1
d_gene: NA
abundance: NA
j_gene: TRBJ1-6
CDR3aa: CASSEPWNSPLHF
CDR3nt: TGTGCCAGCAGTGAACCCTGGAATTCACCCCTCCACTTT

v_gene: TRBV5-1
d_gene: NA
abundance: NA
j_gene: TRBJ2-2
CDR3aa: CASSFLGVIRGELFF
CDR3nt: TGCGCCAGCAGCTTTCTGGGAGTTATAAGAGGGGAGCTGTTTTTT

v_gene: TRBV10-3
d_gene: TRBD1
abundance: NA
j_gene: TRBJ2-3
CDR3aa: CAISESYLRTGGNTDTQYF
CDR3nt: TGTGCCATCAGTGAATCTTACTTACGGACAGGGGGTAACACAGATACGCAGTATTTT

v_gene: TRBV4-2
d_gene: NA
abundance: NA
j_gene: TRBJ2-7
CDR3aa: CASSQFLGGYEQYF
CDR3nt: TGTGCCAGCAGCCAATTTCTAGGTGGTTACGAGCAGTACTTC

v_gene: TRBV7-2
d_gene: NA
abundance: NA
j_gene: TRBJ2-5
CDR3aa: CASSLAAAPAGQETQYF
CDR3nt: TGTGCCAGCAGCTTAGCTGCAGCGCCCGCGGGTCAAGAGACCCAGTACTTC

v_gene: TRBV6-5
d_gene: TRBD2
abundance: NA
j_gene: TRBJ2-3
CDR3aa: CASRPGRAVDTQYF
CDR3nt: TGTGCCAGCAGGCCCGGGAGGGCGGTAGATACGCAGTATTTT

v_gene: TRBV7-9
d_gene: NA
abundance: NA
j_gene: TRBJ1-2
CDR3aa: CASSFQGIGYTF
CDR3nt: TGTGCCAGCAGCTTCCAGGGGATCGGCTACACCTTC

v_gene: TRBV2
d_gene: NA
abundance: NA
j_gene: TRBJ1-2
CDR3aa: CASRYIIFGYTF
CDR3nt: TGTGCCAGCAGGTACATTATTTTTGGCTACACCTTC

v_gene: TRBV6-1
d_gene: NA
abundance: NA
j_gene: TRBJ1-5
CDR3aa: CASSDNYQPQHF
CDR3nt: TGTGCCAGCAGTGACAATTATCAGCCCCAGCATTTT

v_gene: TRBV5-1
d_gene: NA
abundance: NA
j_gene: TRBJ2-5
CDR3aa: CASSTGTVQETQYF
CDR3nt: TGCGCCAGCAGCACCGGGACCGTTCAAGAGACCCAGTACTTC

v_gene: TRBV19
d_gene: NA
abundance: NA
j_gene: TRBJ2-2
CDR3aa: CASSTTGTWNTGELFF
CDR3nt: TGTGCCAGTAGTACTACCGGGACTTGGAACACCGGGGAGCTGTTTTTT

v_gene: TRBV4-1
d_gene: NA
abundance: NA
j_gene: TRBJ1-4
CDR3aa: CASSHLQRGYEKLFF
CDR3nt: TGCGCCAGCAGCCATCTCCAGAGGGGATACGAAAAACTGTTTTTT

v_gene: TRBV18
d_gene: TRBD2
abundance: NA
j_gene: TRBJ2-2
CDR3aa: CASSPFTRGANTGELFF
CDR3nt: TGTGCCAGCTCACCGTTCACGCGGGGGGCGAACACCGGGGAGCTGTTTTTT

v_gene: TRBV19
d_gene: TRBD1
abundance: NA
j_gene: TRBJ1-2
CDR3aa: CASSSRAGTGFWGYTF
CDR3nt: TGTGCCAGTAGCTCCAGGGCCGGGACAGGGTTCTGGGGCTACACCTTC

v_gene: TRBV19
d_gene: NA
abundance: NA
j_gene: TRBJ1-4
CDR3aa: CASSIDGTAVLEKLFF
CDR3nt: TGTGCCAGTAGTATAGATGGGACGGCAGTTTTGGAAAAACTGTTTTTT

v_gene: TRBV2
d_gene: NA
abundance: NA
j_gene: TRBJ1-2
CDR3aa: CASRATQGLGYGYTF
CDR3nt: TGTGCCAGCAGGGCAACACAGGGTTTGGGCTATGGCTACACCTTC

v_gene: TRBV6-5
d_gene: TRBD2
abundance: few
j_gene: TRBJ2-3
CDR3aa: CASSSQREGGTDTQYF
CDR3nt: TGTGCCAGCAGTTCCCAGCGGGAGGGGGGCACAGATACGCAGTATTTT

v_gene: TRBV6-2/TRBV6-3
d_gene: NA
abundance: NA
j_gene: TRBJ1-5
CDR3aa: CATIPTASNQPQHF
CDR3nt: TGTGCCACCATCCCAACAGCGTCCAATCAGCCCCAGCATTTT

v_gene: TRBV28
d_gene: NA
abundance: NA
j_gene: TRBJ1-3
CDR3aa: CASSTRAYSGNTIYF
CDR3nt: TGTGCCAGCAGTACTCGGGCCTACTCTGGAAACACCATATATTTT

v_gene: TRBV6-5
d_gene: NA
abundance: NA
j_gene: TRBJ1-2
CDR3aa: CASTILDGTSYTF
CDR3nt: TGTGCCAGCACCATCCTCGACGGTACCTCCTACACCTTC

v_gene: TRBV9
d_gene: NA
abundance: once
j_gene: TRBJ2-3
CDR3aa: CASSVVGVYTDTQYF
CDR3nt: TGTGCCAGCAGCGTAGTAGGGGTATACACAGATACGCAGTATTTT

v_gene: TRBV5-1
d_gene: TRBD1
abundance: NA
j_gene: TRBJ1-2
CDR3aa: CASSPVQGADYGYTF
CDR3nt: TGCGCCAGCAGCCCAGTACAGGGGGCGGACTATGGCTACACCTTC

v_gene: TRBV13
d_gene: NA
abundance: NA
j_gene: TRBJ2-1
CDR3aa: CASSLYDEQFF
CDR3nt: TGTGCCAGCAGCCTGTACGATGAGCAGTTCTTC

v_gene: TRBV9
d_gene: TRBD2
abundance: NA
j_gene: TRBJ2-2
CDR3aa: CASSVKGSGRGGTGELFF
CDR3nt: TGTGCCAGCAGCGTAAAAGGTAGCGGGAGGGGTGGAACCGGGGAGCTGTTTTTT

v_gene: TRBV11-2
d_gene: NA
abundance: NA
j_gene: TRBJ1-1
CDR3aa: CASSLVGGHRTEAFF
CDR3nt: TGTGCCAGCAGCTTAGTTGGGGGGCACAGGACTGAAGCTTTCTTT

v_gene: TRBV5-1
d_gene: NA
abundance: few
j_gene: TRBJ1-1
CDR3aa: CASSLHTGNTEAFF
CDR3nt: TGCGCCAGCAGCTTGCATACAGGGAACACTGAAGCTTTCTTT

v_gene: TRBV9
d_gene: NA
abundance: NA
j_gene: TRBJ1-1
CDR3aa: CASSVYEGGQAFF
CDR3nt: TGTGCCAGCAGCGTCTATGAGGGGGGGCAAGCTTTCTTT